The next 17 T cell receptor beta chains were all read from a single sample in a study of T cells after yellow fever vaccination. TCRdb reanalysed the 5' RACE reads using MiXCR and keeps one entry per CDR3 protein. The sample shows about 340,000 distinct CDR3 sequences, 7.5% to 9% of them seen only once. This sample comprised PBMCs, obtained on the day of the first yellow fever vaccination. Source of these receptors: a man younger than 35 who received the YFV17D yellow fever vaccine.

The chain employs TRBV5-4 and TRBJ1-4; 9 positions agree with TRBD1. Trimming took 2 bases from V and 5 from J; bases not matched to a gene: 4. The CDR3 has 15 amino acids. CDR1 SGHNT and CDR2 YYREEE come from the germline V gene (reference sequence). The CDR3 protein is CASSFATGGNEKLFF. CDR3 DNA sequence: TGTGCCAGCAGCTTCGCGACAGGGGGAAATGAAAAACTGTTTTTT.

V gene TRBV5-1 combines with J gene TRBJ2-6; D is unclear. Germline CDR1 SGHRS, CDR2 YFSETQ. V lost 3 bases to trimming and J lost 0 bases, with 7 bases between them. The CDR3 runs 15 residues. The CDR3 nucleotides are TGCGCCAGCAGCTCGGGCTACTCTGGGGCCAACGTCCTGACTTTC. It specifies CASSSGYSGANVLTF.

This clonotype has just a few counts. The chain uses TRBV15 and TRBJ2-1; unclear D gene. Germline V lookup: CDR1 LNHNV, CDR2 YYDKDF (reference sequence). The CDR3 is made up of 13 amino acids. Trimming took 1 base from V and 7 from J, leaving 8 bases between them. The CDR3 loop is CATSRVSRNEQFF. The CDR3, as DNA: TGTGCCACCAGCAGAGTGTCCAGAAATGAGCAGTTCTTC. Combining the CDR3 with reference TRBV15 and TRBJ2-1 gives the whole variable domain DAMVIQNPRYQVTQFGKPVTLSCSQTLNHNVMYWYQQKSSQAPKLLFHYYDKDFNNEADTPDNFQSRRPNTSFCFLDIRSPGLGDTAMYLCATSRVSRNEQFFGPGTRLTVL.

The V call is TRBV10-3, the J call TRBJ1-1; D is possibly TRBD1 (5 bases). CDR3 length: 11 residues. CDR1 is ENHRY, CDR2 SYGVKD, per germline. Between the trimmed V and J ends, which lost 10 bases and 5 bases, there was a span of 11 bases. CDR3 residues: CATLRETEAFF. DNA of the CDR3: TGTGCCACTCTCAGGGAGACTGAAGCTTTCTTT.

This chain connects TRBV5-4 to TRBJ2-5; the match to TRBD2 covers 7 bases. The germline gives CDR1 SGHNT, CDR2 YYREEE (reference sequence). V lost 1 base, J lost 2 bases, and 5 bases stayed unmatched. This CDR3 contains 15 residues. The CDR3 nucleotides are TGTGCCAGCAGCTTGCCCGGGGGAGGGCAAGAGACCCAGTACTTC. Amino acids: CASSLPGGGQETQYF.

There are a few counts of this clonotype. The chain joins TRBV12-3 or TRBV12-4 to TRBJ2-3; 11 bases align to TRBD1. V lost 7 bases, J lost 7 bases, and 7 bases stayed unmatched. This CDR3 contains 14 residues. CDR3 residues: CASTKDRGRYTQYF. In nucleotides, the CDR3 is TGTGCCAGCACCAAGGACAGGGGGCGTTATACGCAGTATTTT.

This clonotype was counted ten times or more. This rearrangement joins TRBV6-5 to TRBJ1-3; TRBD1 is a possible D gene (6 bases). Trimming pared 5 bases from V and 10 bases from J, leaving 12 bases between. CDR1 and CDR2 from the germline V gene are MNHEY and SVGAGI. The CDR3 has 12 residues. The DNA for the CDR3 is TGTGCCAGCAGTGACAGGTTTTCTACCATATATTTT. It encodes CASSDRFSTIYF.

The table lists this clonotype with a few counts. The rearrangement uses TRBV20-1 and TRBJ2-5; D ambiguous. Trimming shortened V by 7 bases and J by 2 bases, and 11 bases separated the two germline ends. Germline-derived CDR1 and CDR2 are DFQATT and SNEGSKA (reference sequence). This CDR3 comprises 12 residues. The CDR3 DNA follows: TGCAGTGTTTCGACCCAGCAAGAGACCCAGTACTTC. Amino acids: CSVSTQQETQYF.

The chain employs TRBV5-1 and TRBJ1-6, with D possibly matching TRBD1 (6 bases). The germline V gene has CDR1 SGHRS and CDR2 YFSETQ. The V and J ends lost 0 bases and 4 bases respectively, with 11 bases between them. The CDR3 extends over 16 amino acids. CDR3 nucleotide sequence: TGCGCCAGCAGCTTGGCAGGGACACAGTATAATTCACCCCTCCACTTT. This gives the protein CASSLAGTQYNSPLHF.

This clonotype turned up a few times. This chain links TRBV20-1 with TRBJ2-7; D possibly uses TRBD1 or TRBD2 (7 bases each). V was clipped by 0 bases and J by 7 bases, with 16 bases between them. Germline V gives CDR1 DFQATT, CDR2 SNEGSKA (reference sequence). The CDR3 is made up of 14 amino acids. The CDR3 is CSAREGRGLLEQYV. In DNA, the CDR3 is TGCAGTGCTAGAGAAGGGAGGGGGCTCTTGGAGCAGTACGTC.

This sequence joins TRBV27 and TRBJ2-2; 9 bases line up with TRBD1. Germline V gives CDR1 MNHEY, CDR2 SMNVEV (reference sequence). The CDR3 contains 16 residues. V shed 7 bases, J shed 7 bases, and the junction held 13 bases outside the gene matches. The DNA for the CDR3 is TGTGCCAGCAAACTAACCGGGACAGGGTCGGGCGGGGAGCTGTTTTTT. Its protein is CASKLTGTGSGGELFF.

This chain connects TRBV7-2 to TRBJ1-1; D is uncertain. This CDR3 is built from 13 residues. Trimming removed 1 base at V and 3 bases at J, with 6 bases between. Per the germline V gene, CDR1 is SGHTA and CDR2 is FQGNSA. For the CDR3, the DNA is TGTGCCAGCAGCTTAGTCTGGGACACTGAAGCTTTCTTT. Its protein is CASSLVWDTEAFF.

The sample holds many counts of this clonotype. The chain employs TRBV12-3 or TRBV12-4 and TRBJ2-6; D uncertain. CDR3 size: 14 residues. Trimming took 5 bases from V and 0 from J, leaving 5 bases between them. CDR3 region: CASSGSSGANVLTF. The CDR3 DNA reads as TGTGCCAGCAGTGGAAGCTCTGGGGCCAACGTCCTGACTTTC.

This clonotype was counted a few times. The gene calls are TRBV5-4 and TRBJ1-1; D is undetermined. Trimming cost V 4 bases and J 5 bases, with 18 bases left between them. The CDR3 is 15 amino acids. CDR1 is SGHNT, CDR2 YYREEE, per germline (reference sequence). CDR3 bases: TGTGCCAGCAGCACGCGTGTGGAGGGATGGACTGAAGCTTTCTTT. It translates to CASSTRVEGWTEAFF.

This clonotype turned up a few times. One end of the junction fails to match germline, which may point to a read error. The gene calls are TRBV29-1 and TRBJ2-7; D might be TRBD2 (5 bases). This CDR3 region has 12 residues. Per germline, CDR1 SQVTM and CDR2 ANQGSEA. Here the CDR3 DNA reads TGCAGCGTTGAGGCCGGGAACTACCAGCAGTACTTC. Translation gives CSVEAGNYQQYF.

This clonotype appeared many times. The V call is TRBV25-1, the J call TRBJ2-3; D ambiguous. This CDR3 has 11 amino acids. Looked up from germline, CDR1 is MGHDK and CDR2 is SYGVNS. The germline V and J ends were trimmed by 0 bases and 6 bases, with 1 base remaining between them. CDR3 loop: CASSEYDTQYF. The DNA of the CDR3 is TGTGCCAGCAGTGAATACGATACGCAGTATTTT.

As DNA, the CDR3 is TGTGCCAGCAGCGTCGGGCCCATCGTGAACAACATTCAGTACTTC. It yields the protein CASSVGPIVNNIQYF. The gene calls are TRBV7-9 and TRBJ2-4; no definite D call. Trimming pared 5 bases from V and 7 bases from J, leaving 18 bases between. CDR1 and CDR2 (germline): SEHNR, FQNEAQ (reference sequence). There are 15 residues in the CDR3.